The clone carrying this TCR beta chain was seen ten or more times. Uncontrolled infections, other autoimmune diseases, pregnancy or lactation led to exclusion of patients. This sample is drawn from a study of T cells in Graves' hyperthyroidism and ophthalmopathy. Authors of the study amplified TCR beta CDR3 regions from RNA transcripts. An initial round of RT-PCR targeting the TCR CDR3 relied on the HTBI primer set. Each CDR3 protein is one row after TCRdb ran MiXCR on the multiplex PCR reads. Altogether a few hundred thousand distinct CDR3 sequences are present, roughly 15% being singletons, with the ten largest covering 34%. The receptor's source is a middle-aged woman with Graves' ophthalmopathy. Sequenced input: blood.

CDR3 amino acids: CATSRGGYGYEQYF. DNA of the CDR3: TGTGCCACCAGCAGGGGAGGCTACGGCTACGAGCAGTACTTC. The genes are TRBV15 and TRBJ2-7, with a weak D call TRBD2 (6 bases). There are 14 residues in the CDR3. Trimming removed 3 bases at V and 3 bases at J, with 12 bases between. Germline CDR1 reads LNHNV; CDR2 reads YYDKDF (reference sequence).